This T cell receptor beta chain is from a study of technical replicates of blood from a few donors. V was trimmed by 4 bases and J by 3 bases, leaving 18 bases between them. Germline-derived CDR1 and CDR2 are MNHNS and SASEGT. The CDR3 has 16 residues. The repertoire was sequenced with immunoSEQ multiplex PCR; TCRdb's copy has only in-frame clones and lacks some. This sample has some 70,000 clones, with under 98% found just once. The TCR sequence derives from a human donor in good health. Sequencing was performed on T cells isolated from PBMCs. This chain connects TRBV6-1 to TRBJ1-1; possible D gene TRBD1, 5 bases. The CDR3 region has the DNA TGTGCCAGCAGTGCTCCCAGGGATAGCCCATACACTGAAGCTTTCTTT. This sequence encodes CASSAPRDSPYTEAFF.